Below are 32 T cell receptor beta chains sequenced from a single sample in a study of beta chain features in type 1 diabetes. General study results and limits: Among all four CD4+ subsets, Type 1 diabetes patients had TCRB CDR3s that were moderately but significantly shorter.

Expressed TCRB transcripts were sequenced, since all the RNA that had been isolated was reverse transcribed. Generated by immunoSEQ multiplex PCR, the TCRdb table keeps only in-frame clones and is missing some. Of roughly 150,000 clones detected, around 7.8% appear once; the ten largest clones hold 0.94%. For these receptors, no antigen is known. The specimen sequenced was central memory CD4+ T cells from blood. The receptor set was obtained from a woman between 35 and 50 years old with type 1 diabetes.

This chain links TRBV5-1 with TRBJ2-5; a weak D match, TRBD2 (5 bases). This CDR3 is built from 12 residues. Germline V gives CDR1 SGHRS, CDR2 YFSETQ. Trimming pared 7 bases from V and 4 bases from J, leaving 11 bases between. The CDR3 nucleotides read TGCGCCAGCCGGGCGGGTGCAGAGACCCAGTACTTC. Residues: CASRAGAETQYF.

In this sample, this clone turned up a few times. The rearrangement joins TRBV27 to TRBJ1-6, with 7 bases matching TRBD1. Germline V gene sequence: CDR1 MNHEY, CDR2 SMNVEV (reference sequence). Germline trimming cut 8 bases from V and 3 bases from J; bases unmatched to any gene: 7. The CDR3 consists of 15 residues. CDR3 DNA sequence: TGTGCCAGCTCACCCCGGACAGGCTATAATTCACCCCTCCACTTT. It yields the protein CASSPRTGYNSPLHF.

The chain is built from TRBV19 and TRBJ1-2, with D hard to call. Germline V gives CDR1 LNHDA, CDR2 SQIVND (reference sequence). V was pared by 5 bases and J by 4 bases, with 14 bases between. This CDR3 is built from 14 residues. CDR3 nucleotide sequence: TGTGCCAGTAGTCTCGGCGGCCGACTCTATGGCTACACCTTC. Its protein is CASSLGGRLYGYTF.

This clone appeared a few times. The chain uses TRBV6-5 and TRBJ2-7; a possible D gene is TRBD2 (6 bases). The CDR3 has 14 amino acids. V was trimmed by 6 bases and J by 5 bases, leaving 17 bases between them. Germline V gives CDR1 MNHEY, CDR2 SVGAGI. CDR3 loop: CASRPPRGRNEQYF. In DNA form, the CDR3 reads TGTGCCAGCAGGCCGCCCCGGGGGAGGAACGAGCAGTACTTC.

This clone was seen repeatedly, ten times or more. The sample carries other DNA sequences with the same CDR3. This sequence joins TRBV5-1 and TRBJ2-1; TRBD1 matches at 7 bases. The CDR3 totals 13 residues. The J segment lost 3 bases and the V segment lost 4 bases, leaving 1 base of the junction unmatched. Germline CDR1 reads SGHRS; CDR2 reads YFSETQ. The CDR3 nucleotides are TGCGCCAGCAGCACAGGGGACTACAATGAGCAGTTCTTC. As protein: CASSTGDYNEQFF.

This clone was found a few times. Here the CDR3 DNA reads TGTGCCAGCAGTCCTATGGCGGGGACGGCCGGAGAGCAGTTCTTC. This gives the protein CASSPMAGTAGEQFF. This chain links TRBV2 with TRBJ2-1; possibly TRBD2 for D (6 bases). From germline, CDR1 is SNHLY and CDR2 FYNNEI. V was trimmed by 5 bases and J by 10 bases, leaving 21 bases between them. This CDR3 region has 15 residues.

The gene calls are TRBV9 and TRBJ2-1; D possibly corresponds to TRBD2 (6 bases). CDR3 length: 13 amino acids. CDR1 SGDLS and CDR2 YYNGEE come from the germline V gene. Trimming left V 9 bases short and J 10 bases short, with 20 bases between. The DNA for the CDR3 is TGTGCCAACGGCCAACTGACGGGAGAGGAGCAGTTCTTC. Its protein is CANGQLTGEEQFF.

This clone turned up a few times. The V gene is TRBV5-6, the J gene TRBJ1-2; the match to TRBD1 covers 10 bases. Germline V gene lookup returns CDR1 SGHDT and CDR2 YYEEEE. CDR3 length equals 14 residues. The trim removed 4 bases at V and 2 bases at J, leaving 2 bases unmatched. The CDR3 loop reads CASSPGQGNYGYTF. The CDR3 nucleotides read TGTGCCAGCAGCCCGGGACAGGGGAACTATGGCTACACCTTC.

This clone came up a few times. This chain links TRBV2 with TRBJ1-5, with TRBD1 matching 7 bases. Germline CDR1 SNHLY, CDR2 FYNNEI. With V trimmed by 3 bases and J by 6 bases, 8 bases remained unmatched. The CDR3 spans 15 residues. The CDR3 sequence is CASSETGQQSQPQHF. DNA for the CDR3: TGTGCCAGCAGTGAGACAGGGCAACAGTCTCAGCCCCAGCATTTT.

This clone was picked up a small number of times. The chain combines TRBV5-1 with TRBJ2-3; D not resolved. The CDR3 loop spans 14 amino acids. The V gene lost 0 bases and the J gene lost 3 bases, with 8 bases spanning the gap. Germline V CDR1 and CDR2: SGHRS, YFSETQ. The CDR3 region is CASSLGQFTDTQYF. DNA for the CDR3: TGCGCCAGCAGCTTGGGGCAGTTTACAGATACGCAGTATTTT.

This clone was picked up many times. This chain joins TRBV7-2 and TRBJ2-5; D may be TRBD2 (6 bases). The CDR3 loop spans 15 amino acids. Looked up from germline, CDR1 is SGHTA and CDR2 is FQGNSA. The V end lost 3 bases, the J end lost 1 base, and 12 bases lay between the germline ends. CDR3 DNA: TGTGCCAGCAGCTTGGGTAGCGGAGGCCAAGAGACCCAGTACTTC. This codes for CASSLGSGGQETQYF.

The V gene is TRBV29-1, the J gene TRBJ2-1; D is unresolved. Trimming shortened V by 4 bases and J by 0 bases, and 13 bases separated the two germline ends. This CDR3 has 15 residues. Germline CDR1 and CDR2: SQVTM and ANQGSEA. The CDR3 reads CSVALRSSSYNEQFF. CDR3 nucleotides: TGCAGCGTTGCCCTGCGGTCGAGCTCCTACAATGAGCAGTTCTTC.

The V and J genes are TRBV4-3 and TRBJ2-1; 16 bases match TRBD2. V lost 1 base and J lost 9; bases outside the gene matches: 6. CDR3 length equals 17 residues. In germline, CDR1 is LGHNA, CDR2 YSLEER. The CDR3 DNA reads TGCGCCAGCAGCCAAGCCTCGGGACTAGCGGGGGGGGGTGAGCAGTTCTTC. As protein: CASSQASGLAGGGEQFF.

This sequence joins TRBV7-2 and TRBJ2-1; TRBD2 might be the D (6 bases). Trimming stripped 4 bases from V and 9 bases from J, with 10 bases between. This CDR3 region has 12 residues. The germline CDR1 and CDR2 sequences are SGHTA and FQGNSA. CDR3 loop: CASSSVGGEQFF. As DNA, the CDR3 is TGTGCCAGCAGCTCCGTCGGGGGTGAGCAGTTCTTC.

This clone has just a few counts. The V call is TRBV30, the J call TRBJ1-1, with 7 bases lining up with TRBD1. The CDR3 consists of 12 residues. J gave up 6 bases and V 0 bases, and 1 base lay outside the gene matches. Germline V gene data show CDR1 as GTSNPN and CDR2 as SVGIG (reference sequence). The CDR3 DNA follows: TGTGCCTGGAGTGTAGGACAGGCTGAAGCTTTCTTT. It encodes CAWSVGQAEAFF.

The gene calls are TRBV10-3 and TRBJ2-7; 10 bases are a match to TRBD1. This CDR3 spans 14 amino acids. Trimming at V came to 5 bases and at J to 5 bases, leaving 6 bases not matched to a gene. CDR1 is ENHRY and CDR2 is SYGVKD in the germline V gene. CDR3 sequence: CAISYLGTGDEQYF. CDR3 coding DNA: TGTGCCATCAGTTATTTGGGGACAGGGGACGAGCAGTACTTC.

The sample holds many counts of this clone. The chain combines TRBV28 with TRBJ2-1; 11 positions match TRBD2. Per the germline V gene, CDR1 is MDHEN and CDR2 is SYDVKM. The CDR3 consists of 12 residues. Losses at the gene ends were 5 bases for V and 15 bases for J; bases not matched to a gene: 6. The DNA of the CDR3 is TGTGCCAGCAGTCAACTAGCGGGGGTTTGGTTCTTC. Translating it yields CASSQLAGVWFF.

The gene calls are TRBV14 and TRBJ2-1; 9 positions match TRBD2. Germline values: CDR1 SGHDN, CDR2 FVKESK. The CDR3 sequence is 16 residues long. The V gene end was trimmed by 0 bases and the J gene end by 12 bases; junction bases not matched to a gene: 12. CDR3 region: CASSQDRIAGAPVQFF. In DNA form, the CDR3 reads TGTGCCAGCAGCCAAGATAGGATAGCGGGGGCCCCAGTGCAGTTCTTC.

This chain connects TRBV9 to TRBJ2-4; TRBD2 matches at 7 bases. The CDR3 has 15 residues. The ends lost 0 bases at V and 6 bases at J; junction bases unmatched: 6. Germline values: CDR1 SGDLS, CDR2 YYNGEE. CDR3 coding DNA: TGTGCCAGCAGCGTAGATCCAGCGGGACTAAACATTCAGTACTTC. Residues: CASSVDPAGLNIQYF.

This clone was seen more than once but under ten times. CDR3 loop: CATSRDREWEAFF. The CDR3 nucleotides read TGTGCCACCAGCAGAGATAGGGAGTGGGAAGCTTTCTTT. The V and J genes are TRBV15 and TRBJ1-1; D is unclear. CDR1 and CDR2 (germline): LNHNV, YYDKDF (reference sequence). V was shortened by 0 bases and J by 8 bases, with 10 bases between the two germline ends. This CDR3 is 13 amino acids long. The full variable domain, completed using reference TRBV15 and TRBJ1-1, is DAMVIQNPRYQVTQFGKPVTLSCSQTLNHNVMYWYQQKSSQAPKLLFHYYDKDFNNEADTPDNFQSRRPNTSFCFLDIRSPGLGDTAMYLCATSRDREWEAFFGQGTRLTVV.

The CDR3 loop reads CASSPHGQGGQPQHF. Written as DNA, the CDR3 is TGTGCCAGCAGCCCCCATGGGCAGGGTGGTCAGCCCCAGCATTTT. V and J are TRBV5-4 and TRBJ1-5; perhaps TRBD1 as D (5 bases). The CDR3 spans 15 residues. Germline V gene data show CDR1 as SGHNT and CDR2 as YYREEE (reference sequence). V lost 4 bases, J lost 6 bases, and 17 bases lay in between. Full variable domain (rest looked up from reference TRBV5-4 and TRBJ1-5): ETGVTQSPTHLIKTRGQQVTLRCSSQSGHNTVSWYQQALGQGPQFIFQYYREEENGRGNFPPRFSGLQFPNYSSELNVNALELDDSALYLCASSPHGQGGQPQHFGDGTRLSIL.

The chain recombines TRBV6-5 with TRBJ1-1; 8 bases are a match to TRBD1. The CDR3 spans 13 residues. The J segment lost 4 bases and the V segment lost 5 bases, leaving 3 bases of the junction unmatched. CDR1 and CDR2 (germline): MNHEY, SVGAGI. Here the CDR3 reads CASSEQGGTEAFF. CDR3 DNA sequence: TGTGCCAGCAGTGAACAGGGGGGCACTGAAGCTTTCTTT.

This chain uses TRBV29-1 with TRBJ1-1; the match to TRBD1 covers 8 bases. Germline CDR1 and CDR2: SQVTM and ANQGSEA. J was trimmed by 5 bases and V by 7 bases; bases with no gene match: 6. The CDR3 runs to 12 residues. The CDR3 region has the DNA TGCAGCGCCCGGACAGGGACGACTGAAGCTTTCTTT. It yields the protein CSARTGTTEAFF.

This chain uses TRBV9 with TRBJ1-1; 9 bases line up with TRBD1. CDR1 is SGDLS, CDR2 YYNGEE, per germline. CDR3 length equals 14 residues. V shed 4 bases and J 3 bases; nucleotides not matched to a gene: 4. For the CDR3, the DNA is TGTGCCAGCAGCTCGACAGGGGGTTACACTGAAGCTTTCTTT. The encoded protein is CASSSTGGYTEAFF.

This clone was observed a few times. The CDR3 loop reads CASSLAGTSNEQFF. DNA of the CDR3: TGTGCCAGCAGCTTGGCCGGGACTAGCAATGAGCAGTTCTTC. The chain carries TRBV7-3 and TRBJ2-1; 8 bases fit TRBD2. From germline, CDR1 is SGHTA and CDR2 FQGTGA. V dropped 3 bases and J dropped 6; count of bases not matched to a gene: 4. This CDR3 has 14 amino acids.

This clone has just a few counts. This chain links TRBV6-1 with TRBJ1-2; D ambiguous. This CDR3 contains 15 residues. V lost 11 bases and J lost 0, with 19 bases in between. Germline V CDR1 and CDR2: MNHNS, SASEGT. The CDR3 DNA is TGTGCCGAACGAGGTGAAGGCCGATCTAACTATGGCTACACCTTC. Its translation: CAERGEGRSNYGYTF.

The rearrangement joins TRBV7-2 to TRBJ1-3; a weak D match, TRBD1 (5 bases). CDR1 is SGHTA and CDR2 is FQGNSA in the germline V gene. The CDR3 is 13 amino acids. Trimming took 10 bases from V and 4 from J, leaving 14 bases between them. The CDR3 DNA follows: TGTGCCACTTCAGGGCGAGCAGGAAACACCATATATTTT. This translates into CATSGRAGNTIYF.

This chain joins TRBV29-1 and TRBJ2-3; D possibly corresponds to TRBD1 (5 bases). Trimming stripped 1 base from V and 2 bases from J, with 10 bases between. From germline, CDR1 is SQVTM and CDR2 ANQGSEA. The CDR3 covers 14 residues. The CDR3: CSVEVGLNTDTQYF. The CDR3 bases are TGCAGCGTTGAAGTGGGGCTAAACACAGATACGCAGTATTTT.

This clone came up a few times. The gene calls are TRBV30 and TRBJ1-2; TRBD1 aligns across 9 bases. The CDR3 runs to 13 residues. The J segment lost 7 bases and the V segment lost 5 bases, leaving 8 bases of the junction unmatched. Per germline, CDR1 GTSNPN and CDR2 SVGIG (reference sequence). Written as DNA, the CDR3 is TGTGCCTGGGGGGGGGACAGGGTGAGTGGCTACACCTTC. Translated: CAWGGDRVSGYTF.

This clone showed up just a few times. The rearrangement joins TRBV9 to TRBJ2-5, with 10 nucleotides matching TRBD1. The J call may be wrong; the DNA end is better matched by TRBJ2-7. The CDR3 contains 15 residues. CDR1 is SGDLS and CDR2 is YYNGEE in the germline V gene. Written as DNA, the CDR3 is TGTGCCAGCAGCGTCCGGGACAGGGGCCCCTACGAGCAGTACTTC. This encodes CASSVRDRGPYEQYF.

The rearrangement links TRBV18 to TRBJ2-7, with 8 bases that match TRBD1. The CDR3 sequence is 14 residues long. J gave up 6 bases and V 0 bases, and 4 bases lay outside the gene matches. CDR1 and CDR2 from the germline V gene are KGHSH and LQKENI. The CDR3 is CASSPPDRAGEQYF. CDR3 in DNA: TGTGCCAGCTCACCACCGGACAGGGCCGGCGAGCAGTACTTC. Variable domain in full (rest from reference TRBV18 and TRBJ2-7): NAGVMQNPRHLVRRRGQEARLRCSPMKGHSHVYWYRQLPEEGLKFMVYLQKENIIDESGMPKERFSAEFPKEGPSILRIQQVVRGDSAAYFCASSPPDRAGEQYFGPGTRLTVT.

This clone was seen more than once but under ten times. The V gene is TRBV30, the J gene TRBJ1-2; tentative D call: TRBD1 (5 bases). Germline V gene lookup returns CDR1 GTSNPN and CDR2 SVGIG (reference sequence). V was cut by 4 bases and J by 8 bases, with 17 bases left in between. The CDR3 runs to 13 residues. The CDR3 protein is CAWTNRDFGGYTF. In nucleotides, the CDR3 is TGTGCCTGGACCAACCGGGACTTCGGGGGCTACACCTTC.